Following are 17 T cell receptor beta chains from one sample sequenced in a study of T cells in Graves' hyperthyroidism and ophthalmopathy. Template material for amplifying TCR beta CDR3 regions consisted of RNA transcripts. A set of HTBI primers served as the primers for a first-round RT-PCR of the TCR CDR3. TCRdb itself ran the multiplex PCR reads through MiXCR, one entry per CDR3 protein. The sample comprises over 650,000 distinct CDR3 sequences, less than 20% of which are singletons, and around 7.7% rests with the top ten. What was sequenced was blood. Receptors originate from a man aged 18 to 29 with Graves' hyperthyroidism.

The chain links TRBV2 to TRBJ2-4; D is possibly TRBD2 (7 bases). Deletions cut 3 bases from V and 2 bases from J, with 14 bases between. CDR1 and CDR2 (germline): SNHLY, FYNNEI. The CDR3 has 16 amino acids. The CDR3: CASSERGGQTKNIQYF. CDR3 nucleotide sequence: TGTGCCAGCAGTGAGAGGGGGGGACAAACCAAAAACATTCAGTACTTC.

This clonotype was counted between two and nine times. The V and J genes are TRBV28 and TRBJ2-7; possibly TRBD2 for D (5 bases). Trimming pared 9 bases from V and 6 bases from J, leaving 21 bases between. CDR1 is MDHEN, CDR2 SYDVKM, per germline. The CDR3 runs to 14 residues. The CDR3 here is CASEGTRSSFEQYF. CDR3 coding DNA: TGTGCCAGTGAGGGTACCAGATCCTCTTTCGAGCAGTACTTC.

This clonotype came up a few times. This rearrangement joins TRBV11-2 to TRBJ2-3, with D maybe TRBD2 (5 bases). The CDR3 is 12 amino acids. Trimming pared 11 bases from V and 6 bases from J, leaving 15 bases between. Germline-derived CDR1 and CDR2 are SGHAT and FQNNGV. CDR3 coding DNA: TGTGCCGTACCAACTAGTTTGGATACGCAGTATTTT. This translates into CAVPTSLDTQYF.

V is TRBV10-3 and J is TRBJ1-6, with D possibly TRBD1 on 6 matching bases. The V gene lost 0 bases and the J gene lost 7 bases, with 10 bases spanning the gap. This CDR3 is 15 amino acids long. Per the germline V gene, CDR1 is ENHRY and CDR2 is SYGVKD. The CDR3 DNA is TGTGCCATCAGTGAGTCGACAGGCTTAAATTCACCCCTCCACTTT. Amino acids: CAISESTGLNSPLHF.

This clonotype was observed at least ten times. The gene calls are TRBV18 and TRBJ1-2, with D hard to call. In germline, CDR1 is KGHSH, CDR2 LQKENI. The V end was cut by 2 bases, the J end by 0 bases, with 13 bases between. The CDR3 runs 16 residues. CDR3 DNA sequence: TGTGCCAGCTCACCAGTCTCGGGCCCTACTAACTATGGCTACACCTTC. This encodes CASSPVSGPTNYGYTF.

This clonotype was detected ten times or more. This chain connects TRBV6-1 to TRBJ2-6, with D hard to call. V dropped 5 bases and J dropped 0 bases, with 5 bases sitting between them. Germline CDR1 MNHNS, CDR2 SASEGT. The CDR3 runs to 14 residues. The CDR3 is CASSSLSGANVLTF. CDR3 nucleotide sequence: TGTGCCAGCAGTTCCCTCTCTGGGGCCAACGTCCTGACTTTC.

Ten or more counts support this clonotype. The rearrangement joins TRBV28 to TRBJ2-7, with 7 bases matching TRBD2. CDR1 is MDHEN and CDR2 is SYDVKM in the germline V gene. V trimming: 4 bases; J trimming: 0 bases; junction bases outside the gene matches: 9. The CDR3 extends over 16 amino acids. CDR3 in amino acids: CASSSLTSTSSYEQYF. The CDR3 DNA follows: TGTGCCAGCAGTTCCTTGACTAGCACCTCCTCCTACGAGCAGTACTTC.

On this clonotype: As the CDR3 is not closed by the conserved phenylalanine or tryptophan, this likely results from a read error. The chain links TRBV28 to TRBJ2-7; TRBD1 matches at 10 bases. This CDR3 is built from 14 residues. V lost 6 bases to trimming and J lost 0 bases; unmatched junction nucleotides: 2. Germline assignment: CDR1 MDHEN and CDR2 SYDVKM. Here the CDR3 reads CASRRTGGSYEQYL. CDR3 bases: TGTGCCAGCAGGCGGACAGGGGGCTCCTACGAGCAGTACCTC.

The sample holds many counts of this clonotype. CDR3 nucleotides: TGTGCCTGGAAAGCACAGGGGCGGGGGACTGAAGCTTTCTTT. It translates to CAWKAQGRGTEAFF. The chain employs TRBV30 and TRBJ1-1; 7 positions match TRBD1. Germline V gene sequence: CDR1 GTSNPN, CDR2 SVGIG (reference sequence). The V gene end was trimmed by 4 bases and the J gene end by 5 bases; junction bases not matched to a gene: 10. The CDR3 covers 14 residues.

This chain joins TRBV5-6 and TRBJ2-1; 9 positions agree with TRBD1. The length of the CDR3 is 15 residues. Germline assignment: CDR1 SGHDT and CDR2 YYEEEE. V gave up 4 bases and J gave up 5 bases; unmatched junction bases: 7. For the CDR3, the DNA is TGTGCCAGCAGCGGGGACAGGGCAGCCCACAATGAGCAGTTCTTC. As protein: CASSGDRAAHNEQFF.

This clonotype appeared a few times. The chain couples TRBV5-5 to TRBJ2-1; D uncertain. CDR1 and CDR2 from the germline V gene are SGHKS and YYEKEE (reference sequence). The length of the CDR3 is 17 residues. V lost 0 bases and J lost 2, with 15 bases in between. As DNA, the CDR3 is TGTGCCAGCAGCTTGGGGTCTACGGGTATTGCCTACAATGAGCAGTTCTTC. Translated, it gives CASSLGSTGIAYNEQFF.

J is TRBJ2-1 and V is TRBV6-1; D is perhaps TRBD1 (6 bases). The CDR3 is 16 amino acids. The V end lost 6 bases, the J end lost 12 bases, and 27 bases lay between the germline ends. Germline CDR1 MNHNS, CDR2 SASEGT. The CDR3 DNA sequence: TGTGCCAGCAGCTCCCAGGACAGTCAGGGAAGGGATGGGCAGTTCTTC. Translated: CASSSQDSQGRDGQFF.

This clonotype was seen ten or more times. V usage is TRBV7-3 and J usage is TRBJ2-3; TRBD1 agrees at 11 bases. Germline values: CDR1 SGHTA, CDR2 FQGTGA. Trimming removed 8 bases from V and 3 bases from J; junction bases left unmatched: 1. The CDR3 runs 13 residues. CDR3 region: CASGQGATDTQYF. The DNA for the CDR3 is TGTGCCAGCGGACAGGGGGCTACAGATACGCAGTATTTT.

This clonotype was seen repeatedly, ten times or more. This CDR3 is CASSQERGYGPQHF. Written as DNA, the CDR3 is TGTGCCAGCAGCCAAGAACGGGGTTATGGGCCCCAGCATTTT. The gene calls are TRBV3-1 and TRBJ1-5; D unresolved. Trimming stripped 0 bases from V and 9 bases from J, with 12 bases between. Germline V gene data show CDR1 as LGHDT and CDR2 as YNNKEL (reference sequence). This CDR3 is 14 amino acids long.

The gene calls are TRBV29-1 and TRBJ2-1; perhaps D is TRBD1 or TRBD2 (5 bases each). This CDR3 has 14 amino acids. The germline V gene encodes CDR1 SQVTM and CDR2 ANQGSEA. V lost 7 bases and J lost 8, with 21 bases in between. CDR3 nucleotide sequence: TGCAGCGCGGGGCAGGGACCATCACGGGATGAGCAGTTCTTC. The encoded protein is CSAGQGPSRDEQFF.

This clonotype was counted between two and nine times. V usage is TRBV4-3 and J usage is TRBJ2-3, with D unclear. Trimming stripped 0 bases from V and 3 bases from J, with 7 bases between. This CDR3 is 14 amino acids long. CDR1 is LGHNA and CDR2 is YSLEER in the germline V gene. In DNA, the CDR3 is TGCGCCAGCAGCCAAGAAAGGTGGACAGATACGCAGTATTTT. Protein: CASSQERWTDTQYF.

Worth noting for this clonotype: A much larger clonotype is one base distant, so this may be a read error. J is TRBJ2-5 and V is TRBV7-9; D unresolved. Trimming removed 1 base at V and 5 bases at J, with 8 bases between. There are 13 residues in the CDR3. From germline, CDR1 is SEHNR and CDR2 FQNEAQ (reference sequence). CDR3 sequence reads: CASSLGLWETQYF. CDR3 nucleotide sequence: TGTGCCAGCAGCTTAGGACTGTGGGAGACCCAGTACTTC.